This T cell receptor (beta chain) derives from a study of blood T cells in healthy people across ages. Combining a sample-barcoded 5' primer with a J-beta primer mix, a second PCR ran for roughly 6 to 12 cycles. MiXCR was run by TCRdb on the 5' RACE reads, yielding one entry per CDR3 protein. This sample has hundreds of thousands of distinct CDR3 sequences; roughly 60% occur once, and the top ten carry roughly a quarter. This clonotype was detected a few times. Trimming at V came to 2 bases and at J to 4 bases, leaving 6 bases not matched to a gene. This CDR3 has 15 residues. The germline V gene has CDR1 DFQATT and CDR2 SNEGSKA (reference sequence).

This clonotype was obtained from a man aged 25 to 40 in good health. The sequenced material came from blood. J is TRBJ2-1 and V is TRBV20-1; TRBD2 agrees at 9 bases. The CDR3 spells CSARNSGGQYNEQFF. DNA for the CDR3: TGCAGTGCTAGAAATAGCGGGGGCCAATACAATGAGCAGTTCTTC.